This T cell receptor (beta chain) derives from a study of T cells after yellow fever vaccination (dated by TCRdb to about 2019). Broadly, across the study: Libraries from fractions with low cell numbers were prepared with the SMART-Seq v4 Ultra Low Input RNA kit. Bulk TCR alpha and beta repertoires were sequenced longitudinally to track T-cell clones before and after primary and booster YFV17D yellow fever vaccination. The cohort comprised two healthy male donors, one aged 18 to 30 and one aged 30 to 39 years. Bulk PBMC replicates and cell subsets were isolated from blood drawn at multiple timepoints before and after both primary and secondary immunization.

Results and caveats for the whole study, not just this receptor: A small share of clonotypes was detected in both CD4 and CD8 compartments, with the overlap likely arising from convergent recombination. The secondary T-cell response was found to be weaker but faster than the primary response, with a peak reached on day 5 rather than on day 15. After the booster, most of the clones that had expanded following primary vaccination were detected again (almost 98% of CD4 and around 90% of CD8), which suggests that memory was broadly maintained. Because the study included only a couple of donors, the extent to which the findings can be generalized is limited. Computational filtering was needed because FACS-sorted repertoires could contain abundant contaminating clonotypes from the bulk population.

Only a few counts were recorded for this clonotype. Its antigen is currently not known. Per-base qualities were not stored, and no clone one base away is much larger. According to the study, the label for this sample's treatment or condition signals: live attenuated yellow fever vaccine strain. At each blood-draw timepoint, two biological replicates of bulk PBMCs were collected. A standard Ficoll-Paque protocol was used to isolate PBMCs from peripheral blood. TriZol was used to extract RNA from bulk PBMCs, from CD4 and CD8 fractions, and from dextramer-positive and dextramer-negative fractions. TCR cDNA was synthesized by 5'RACE template switching, which introduced a universal primer site and unique molecular identifiers. Priming for cDNA synthesis came from both the TCR alpha and TCR beta constant segments. Library amplification involved two PCR steps, and the second step added sample barcodes and sequencing adapters. Libraries were sequenced on Illumina HiSeq 2500 (2x100 bp) or NovaSeq (2x150 bp). As for the original processing: MIGEC handled demultiplexing of reads and collapsing into UMI consensus sequences, while MiXCR performed V(D)J alignment. Clonotypes responding to the vaccine were identified with edgeR on replicate PBMC samples, with the criteria of FDR below 0.01 and a log2 fold change above 5 up to day 15. CD4 or CD8 identity was assigned to each bulk clonotype according to whether the clonotype was present at higher abundance in the sequenced CD4 repertoire or the sequenced CD8 repertoire. TCRdb's own reprocessing of the public reads used fastp at Q25 and MiXCR and kept productive beta chains. Each entry is one CDR3 protein sequence, shown with its most common DNA and genes. TCRdb assigned the V and J calls; the authors' analysis was not used. For this sample the table gives around 550,000 distinct CDR3 sequences, of which over 15% were detected only once. The top ten clonotypes cover roughly an eighth of the sample.

The clonotype originates from a man aged 25 to 40 who received the YFV17D yellow fever vaccine. The sequences come from PBMCs, collected 15 days after the yellow fever booster vaccination.

The bases read TGTGCCAGCAGCGTAGGGGCCGAGGGGGGGTACGAGCAGTACTTC. This sequence encodes CASSVGAEGGYEQYF. The V and J segments used are TRBV9 and TRBJ2-7; the D region possibly corresponds to TRBD2 (7 bases align). Reading the germline V gene gives CDR1 SGDLS and CDR2 YYNGEE. CDR3 length: 15 amino acids, cysteine to phenylalanine. The DNA shown is the 45-base CDR3, in frame from base 1. V was cut back by 0 bases and J by 4 bases, leaving a gap of 14 bases between them.